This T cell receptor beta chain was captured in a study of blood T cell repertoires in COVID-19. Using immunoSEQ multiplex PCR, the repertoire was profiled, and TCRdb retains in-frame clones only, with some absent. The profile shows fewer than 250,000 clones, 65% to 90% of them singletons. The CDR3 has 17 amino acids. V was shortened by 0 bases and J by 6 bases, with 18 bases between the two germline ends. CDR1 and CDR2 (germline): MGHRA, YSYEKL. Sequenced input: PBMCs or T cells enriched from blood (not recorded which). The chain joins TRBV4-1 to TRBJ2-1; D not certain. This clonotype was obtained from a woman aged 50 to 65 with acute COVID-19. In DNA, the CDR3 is TGCGCCAGCAGCCAAGAATGGTCCAGTGATACCTTCAATGAGCAGTTCTTC. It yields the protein CASSQEWSSDTFNEQFF.